The next 18 T cell receptor beta chains were all read from a single sample in a study of blood T cell repertoires in COVID-19 (dated by TCRdb to the early 2020s). The library was built by means of the immunoSEQ multiplex PCR assay. TCRdb took this table from immuneACCESS and kept in-frame rearrangements with V and J called. Such tables lack part of the clones; where checked against another copy, unresolved V genes explain under half of the gap, and the rest is unexplained. The sample records about 220,000 clones, about 88% of which are singletons. Of the sample, over 1.5% falls within the top ten clones. The sequencing sample was made of peripheral blood. These receptors came from a man aged 35 to 55 with active or convalescent COVID-19.

The gene calls are TRBV12-5 and TRBJ1-5; D gene uncertain. Germline CDR1 reads LGHNT; CDR2 reads FRNRAP. V was pared by 6 bases and J by 6 bases, with 12 bases between. The CDR3 is 13 residues long. As DNA, the CDR3 is TGTGCTAGTGGCCCCATACTTCCTCAGCCCCAGCATTTT. Protein product: CASGPILPQPQHF.

The V call is TRBV5-1, the J call TRBJ2-7, with TRBD2 identical over 10 bases. This CDR3 spans 14 amino acids. J gave up 7 bases and V 1 base, and 5 bases lay outside the gene matches. Looked up from germline, CDR1 is SGHRS and CDR2 is YFSETQ. CDR3 sequence (DNA): TGCGCCAGCAGCTTGCTAGCGGGGGCTTTGGAGCAGTACTTC. Protein: CASSLLAGALEQYF. Based on the CDR3 plus reference TRBV5-1 and TRBJ2-7, the full variable domain is KAGVTQTPRYLIKTRGQQVTLSCSPISGHRSVSWYQQTPGQGLQFLFEYFSETQRNKGNFPGRFSGRQFSNSRSEMNVSTLELGDSALYLCASSLLAGALEQYFGPGTRLTVT.

The chain links TRBV4-1 to TRBJ2-7; TRBD1 aligns across 9 bases. The V and J ends lost 3 bases and 1 base, in that order; junction bases with no gene match: 4. This CDR3 comprises 15 residues. Germline V lookup: CDR1 MGHRA, CDR2 YSYEKL. The chain's CDR3 is CASSHPGQGSYEQYF. The CDR3 coding sequence is TGCGCCAGCAGCCACCCGGGACAGGGATCCTACGAGCAGTACTTC.

The chain combines TRBV5-1 with TRBJ2-5; a weak D match, TRBD2 (5 bases). V lost 1 base and J 2 bases, leaving 9 bases between the germline ends. CDR1 and CDR2 (germline): SGHRS, YFSETQ. The CDR3 has 14 amino acids. The chain's CDR3 is CASSLTLEQETQYF. The CDR3 nucleotides read TGCGCCAGCAGCTTGACACTAGAGCAAGAGACCCAGTACTTC. The full variable domain, with the rest looked up from reference TRBV5-1 and TRBJ2-5, is KAGVTQTPRYLIKTRGQQVTLSCSPISGHRSVSWYQQTPGQGLQFLFEYFSETQRNKGNFPGRFSGRQFSNSRSEMNVSTLELGDSALYLCASSLTLEQETQYFGPGTRLLVL.

The rearrangement joins TRBV30 to TRBJ2-7, with 8 bases matching TRBD1. The CDR3 length is 15 residues. CDR1 is GTSNPN, CDR2 SVGIG, per germline (reference sequence). V lost 0 bases to trimming and J lost 1 base; unmatched junction nucleotides: 5. CDR3 amino acids: CAWSVGGQDSYEQYF. The CDR3 nucleotides are TGTGCCTGGAGTGTAGGGGGACAGGATTCCTACGAGCAGTACTTC.

The rearrangement joins TRBV5-3 to TRBJ2-2; perhaps TRBD1 as D (5 bases). TRBV5-3 falls under the ORF class, with uncertain function. This CDR3 has 19 amino acids. Trimming removed 0 bases from V and 0 bases from J, with 18 bases in between. The CDR3 region is CARSLGGALAITNTGELFF. In DNA form, the CDR3 reads TGTGCCAGAAGCTTGGGTGGGGCACTGGCGATTACGAACACCGGGGAGCTGTTTTTT.

The chain recombines TRBV5-1 with TRBJ1-2; TRBD1 matches at 7 bases. Germline loops: CDR1 SGHRS, CDR2 YFSETQ. The CDR3 has 14 residues. The junction had 11 bases not matched to a gene; V was cut back by 4 bases and J by 8 bases. The CDR3 is CASSPIDRVEGYTF. CDR3 sequence (DNA): TGCGCCAGCAGCCCTATCGACAGGGTGGAGGGCTACACCTTC.

The chain combines TRBV27 with TRBJ2-1; D uncertain. V was shortened by 1 base and J by 5 bases, with 6 bases between the two germline ends. The length of the CDR3 is 13 residues. Per the germline V gene, CDR1 is MNHEY and CDR2 is SMNVEV (reference sequence). The CDR3 spells CASSLFIHNEQFF. In DNA form, the CDR3 reads TGTGCCAGCAGTTTATTCATCCACAATGAGCAGTTCTTC.

This chain connects TRBV12-5 to TRBJ2-2; 11 bases map to TRBD2. CDR1 and CDR2 (germline): LGHNT, FRNRAP. V lost 0 bases and J lost 3; bases outside the gene matches: 21. The CDR3 has 23 residues. The DNA of the CDR3 is TGTGCTAGTGGTTTGGTAATAGGCGGTGGACTAGCGGGCCCAAAACCCCACACCGGGGAGCTGTTTTTT. It is translated as CASGLVIGGGLAGPKPHTGELFF.

The DNA of the CDR3 is TGCGCCAGCAGCCAGGGGCGGTTTGAAGCTTTCTTT. It specifies CASSQGRFEAFF. The rearrangement joins TRBV4-1 to TRBJ1-1, with a tentative D call TRBD1 (5 bases). Per germline, CDR1 MGHRA and CDR2 YSYEKL. This CDR3 comprises 12 residues. With 3 bases removed from V and 7 bases from J, the gap between germline ends came to 9 bases.

The chain combines TRBV29-1 with TRBJ1-5, with no clear D. The CDR3 length is 13 residues. The germline CDR1 and CDR2 sequences are SQVTM and ANQGSEA. V shed 5 bases and J shed 4 bases, with 12 bases lying between them. CDR3 in amino acids: CSVLEQSNQPQHF. In DNA, the CDR3 is TGCAGCGTTCTGGAGCAGTCTAATCAGCCCCAGCATTTT.

This clone was seen more than once but under ten times. J is TRBJ2-1 and V is TRBV7-9; unclear D gene. The germline V gene encodes CDR1 SEHNR and CDR2 FQNEAQ (reference sequence). The CDR3 sequence is 13 residues long. Trimming stripped 2 bases from V and 2 bases from J, with 4 bases between. The CDR3 spells CASSLSAYNEQFF. Written as DNA, the CDR3 is TGTGCCAGCAGCTTATCGGCCTACAATGAGCAGTTCTTC. The variable domain in full, with the rest retrieved from reference TRBV7-9 and TRBJ2-1, is DTGVSQNPRHKITKRGQNVTFRCDPISEHNRLYWYRQTLGQGPEFLTYFQNEAQLEKSRLLSDRFSAERPKGSFSTLEIQRTEQGDSAMYLCASSLSAYNEQFFGPGTRLTVL.

Note on this clone: Other nucleotide sequences from this sample produce the same CDR3. The genes are TRBV28 and TRBJ2-1, with a possible D match to TRBD1 (6 bases). The CDR3 has 15 amino acids. The ends were cut back, 5 bases at V and 4 bases at J, with 15 bases in the middle. Germline V gene sequence: CDR1 MDHEN, CDR2 SYDVKM. CDR3 nucleotides: TGTGCCAGCAGTCCTCCTGGGGGCGGATACAATGAGCAGTTCTTC. Amino acids: CASSPPGGGYNEQFF.

The sample holds a few counts of this clone. V gene TRBV7-3 combines with J gene TRBJ2-3; tentatively, D is TRBD2 (5 bases). V was shortened by 3 bases and J by 2 bases, with 9 bases between the two germline ends. CDR1 is SGHTA and CDR2 is FQGTGA in the germline V gene. The CDR3 sequence is 14 residues long. CDR3: CASSLSGYTDTQYF. CDR3 DNA: TGTGCCAGCAGCTTGAGCGGATACACAGATACGCAGTATTTT.

CDR3 DNA: TGTGCCAGCAGCGTATATGAACAGGTCCATAACTATGGCTACACCTTC. Its protein product is CASSVYEQVHNYGYTF. The J gene is TRBJ1-2, the V gene TRBV9; maybe TRBD1 (5 bases). CDR3 length equals 16 residues. V was pared by 1 base and J by 1 base, with 14 bases between. Germline assignment: CDR1 SGDLS and CDR2 YYNGEE.

The chain combines TRBV4-1 with TRBJ1-3; no clear D gene. Germline V gene lookup returns CDR1 MGHRA and CDR2 YSYEKL. The CDR3 extends over 15 amino acids. The ends were cut back, 2 bases at V and 4 bases at J, with 12 bases in the middle. The DNA of the CDR3 is TGCGCCAGCAGCCAAAGGGAAGCGGGGGGAAACACCATATATTTT. The encoded protein is CASSQREAGGNTIYF.

The rearrangement links TRBV7-3 to TRBJ2-5, with a weak D call TRBD1 (6 bases). Germline CDR1 SGHTA, CDR2 FQGTGA. CDR3 size: 13 residues. V was trimmed by 1 base and J by 3 bases, leaving 6 bases between them. The CDR3 region is CASSLNREETQYF. The CDR3 coding sequence is TGTGCCAGCAGCTTAAACAGGGAAGAGACCCAGTACTTC.

The chain has TRBV19 and TRBJ1-5; 10 bases agree with TRBD1. The ends lost 6 bases at V and 6 bases at J; junction bases unmatched: 11. The length of the CDR3 is 16 residues. CDR1 is LNHDA, CDR2 SQIVND, per germline (reference sequence). The CDR3 DNA reads TGTGCCAGTAGCCCCAGAGGGACAGGGGTGGTTCAGCCCCAGCATTTT. This translates into CASSPRGTGVVQPQHF. The variable domain in full, with the rest retrieved from reference TRBV19 and TRBJ1-5, is DGGITQSPKYLFRKEGQNVTLSCEQNLNHDAMYWYRQDPGQGLRLIYYSQIVNDFQKGDIAEGYSVSREKKESFPLTVTSAQKNPTAFYLCASSPRGTGVVQPQHFGDGTRLSIL.